The rows below give T cell receptor beta chains drawn from one sample of a study of response to subunit inactivated influenza vaccine. TCRdb redid the calling of the RT-PCR reads with MiXCR, one entry per CDR3 protein. Of 290,000 or so distinct CDR3 sequences detected, around 22% appear once; the ten largest clones hold about a tenth. Sequenced here: PBMCs from blood, sampled 21 months after vaccination. The receptors shown here come from a man in his fifties or sixties who received an inactivated influenza vaccine. Each CDR3 is given with its conserved first and last residue. Fields, in order: D gene, V gene, J gene, clone size, CDR3 DNA, CDR3 protein. The D gene is left open where the match is weak. Some rows mark clone size as missing; the rest say once, few, many or name a class of expanded clone.

TRBD1	TRBV7-9	TRBJ1-2	many	TGTGCCAGCATCGGGACAGGGGGCTTTTATGGCTACACCTTC	CASIGTGGFYGYTF
-	TRBV13	TRBJ1-1	-	TGTGCCAGCAGGGGCGACAGTGTGGACACTGAAGCTTTCTTT	CASRGDSVDTEAFF
-	TRBV5-1	TRBJ1-2	many	TGCGCCAGCAGCTTGGAAAGGGGGGGCTACACCTTC	CASSLERGGYTF
-	TRBV12-3/TRBV12-4	TRBJ2-1	few	TGTGCCAGCAGACCAGGGACCTACAATGAGCAGTTCTTC	CASRPGTYNEQFF
-	TRBV6-1	TRBJ1-2	few	TGTGCCTCTGGGGACCCCGTTCCAACTAACTATGGCTACACCTTC	CASGDPVPTNYGYTF
-	TRBV19	TRBJ1-5	few	TGTGCCAGTAGTATCGCCCCCGGGCGACCCAATCAGCCCCAGCATTTT	CASSIAPGRPNQPQHF
TRBD1	TRBV20-1	TRBJ1-5	many	TGCAGTGCTAGCAGACATAAACAGGGGTTTGGCAATCAGCCCCAGCATTTT	CSASRHKQGFGNQPQHF
-	TRBV7-2	TRBJ1-5	few	TGTGCCAGCAGCTCGCAGGGAGCTAGTCGTCAGCCCCAGCATTTT	CASSSQGASRQPQHF
-	TRBV5-1	TRBJ2-1	many	TGCGCCAGCAGCCTTGGCAGCGGTTTGAGCAATGAGCAGTTCTTC	CASSLGSGLSNEQFF
TRBD1	TRBV4-3	TRBJ1-2	-	TGCGCCAGCAGCCTTGCCGCGGGGACAGCCTATGGCTACACCTTC	CASSLAAGTAYGYTF
-	TRBV29-1	TRBJ2-7	-	TGCAGCGTTACCAATCGCGGGACCCCCTACGAGCAGCACTTC	CSVTNRGTPYEQHF
-	TRBV20-1	TRBJ2-5	-	TGCAGTGCTAGCCAACAGTACCAAGAGACCCAGTACTTC	CSASQQYQETQYF
-	TRBV20-1	TRBJ2-5	-	TGCAGTGCTAGGAGAACAGGGTTGACGGAGACCCAGTACTTC	CSARRTGLTETQYF
-	TRBV10-3	TRBJ2-1	few	TGTGCCATCAGTGAGTCGCGCCTAGCCTACAATGAGCAGTTCTTC	CAISESRLAYNEQFF
-	TRBV11-2	TRBJ2-7	few	TGTGCCAGCAGCATGCATGGTATTTTAACCTACGAGCAGTACTTC	CASSMHGILTYEQYF
-	TRBV29-1	TRBJ1-1	-	TGCAGCGTTGCTGGGCACACTGAAGCTTTCTTT	CSVAGHTEAFF
TRBD2	TRBV5-6	TRBJ2-3	few	TGTGCCAGCAGCGGAACTAGCGGGCCGAGCACAGATACGCAGTATTTT	CASSGTSGPSTDTQYF
-	TRBV20-1	TRBJ2-1	few	TGCAGTGCTGAACTAGTGCGGGAGCAGTTCTTC	CSAELVREQFF
-	TRBV12-5	TRBJ1-5	few	TGTGCTAGTGGTCCAGAGTCAGGGGCTCAGCCCCAGCATTTT	CASGPESGAQPQHF
-	TRBV29-1	TRBJ2-1	-	TGCAGCGTTGCACTAGTATCCTCCAACAATGAGCAGTTCTTC	CSVALVSSNNEQFF
TRBD2	TRBV28	TRBJ2-1	few	TGTGCCAGCAGTTTATCCTCGGGGGGCTCCTACAATGAGCAGTTCTTC	CASSLSSGGSYNEQFF
TRBD1	TRBV6-5	TRBJ1-4	-	TGTGCCAGCAGTTACTTTTCCGGGACAGCTAATGAAAAACTGTTTTTT	CASSYFSGTANEKLFF
TRBD1	TRBV12-3/TRBV12-4	TRBJ2-1	-	TGTGCCAGCAGTTATGGTGGGACAGGGGATGAGCAGTTCTTC	CASSYGGTGDEQFF
-	TRBV6-1	TRBJ1-5	-	TGTGCCAGCAGCTCAGACAGATTCATTAGCAATCAGCCCCAGCATTTT	CASSSDRFISNQPQHF
-	TRBV30	TRBJ1-1	few	TGTGCCTGGAGTGTACGGTCTGAAGCTTTCTTT	CAWSVRSEAFF
TRBD1	TRBV10-1	TRBJ2-2	few	TGCGCCAGCAGGGACAGGGTCACCGGGGAGCTGTTTTTT	CASRDRVTGELFF
TRBD2	TRBV18	TRBJ2-7	-	TGTGCCAGCTCACCCTCCCCTAGCGGGTCCTACGAGCAGTACTTC	CASSPSPSGSYEQYF
TRBD1	TRBV12-3/TRBV12-4	TRBJ1-1	few	TGTGCCAGCAGTGCCGCGACAGGGTCGGAAGCTTTCTTT	CASSAATGSEAFF
TRBD1	TRBV4-1	TRBJ1-1	-	TGCGCCAGCAGCCAAGCACAGGGGGAGACTGAAGCTTTCTTT	CASSQAQGETEAFF
-	TRBV12-3/TRBV12-4	TRBJ1-5	-	TGTGCCAGCAGTTTAGCGCGGAGGGGTGGGCCCCAGCATTTT	CASSLARRGGPQHF
-	TRBV4-2	TRBJ1-6	many	TGTGCCAGCAGCCAAGTTAAGGGTACCAGGTCACCCCTCCACTTT	CASSQVKGTRSPLHF
TRBD1	TRBV28	TRBJ2-4	few	TGTGCCAGCAAAGCCGGACAGGGGGGGTACATTCAGTACTTC	CASKAGQGGYIQYF
TRBD1	TRBV7-9	TRBJ2-1	few	TGTGCCAGCAGCCCGGACAGGGTTTTCTACAATGAGCAGTTCTTC	CASSPDRVFYNEQFF
-	TRBV20-1	TRBJ2-3	few	TGCAGTGCTAGAGTAGGGGGGCTAGGTACGCAGTATTTT	CSARVGGLGTQYF
-	TRBV24-1	TRBJ2-4	-	TGTGCCACCGGCTTCAAAAACATTCAGTACTTC	CATGFKNIQYF
-	TRBV3-1	TRBJ1-1	many	TGTGCCAGCAGCCAAGATCAGGGCAGGGCCGCTGAAGCTTTCTTT	CASSQDQGRAAEAFF
-	TRBV7-2	TRBJ2-7	-	TGTGCCAGCAGCTCCTGGACTAACAGCTACGAGCAGTACTTC	CASSSWTNSYEQYF
TRBD1	TRBV30	TRBJ1-5	-	TGTGCCTGGAGTGGACAGGGACTAAATCAGCCCCAGCATTTT	CAWSGQGLNQPQHF
-	TRBV29-1	TRBJ2-2	-	TGCAGCGCCGAGGGCGTGAACACCGGGGAGCTGTTTTTT	CSAEGVNTGELFF